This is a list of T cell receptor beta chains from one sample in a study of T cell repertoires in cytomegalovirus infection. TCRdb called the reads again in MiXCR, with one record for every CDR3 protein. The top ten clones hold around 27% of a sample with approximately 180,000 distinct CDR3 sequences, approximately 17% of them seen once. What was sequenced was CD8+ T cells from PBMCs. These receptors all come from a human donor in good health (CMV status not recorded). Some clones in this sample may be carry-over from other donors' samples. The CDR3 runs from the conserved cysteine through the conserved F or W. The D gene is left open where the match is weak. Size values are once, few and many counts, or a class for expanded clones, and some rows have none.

CASSLRGRLDIGTEAFF	TGTGCCAGCAGCTTGCGGGGGCGCCTCGATATCGGCACTGAAGCTTTCTTT	TRBJ1-1	-	-	TRBV11-2
CASSSYASQPQHF	TGTGCCAGCAGCTCTTACGCGTCTCAGCCCCAGCATTTT	TRBJ1-5	-	-	TRBV7-8
CASSSIRGPSYEQYF	TGTGCCAGCAGTTCAATCCGGGGCCCTTCCTACGAGCAGTACTTC	TRBJ2-7	few	-	TRBV6-5
CASSLQGRNQPQHF	TGTGCCAGCAGTTTACAGGGCCGCAATCAGCCCCAGCATTTT	TRBJ1-5	-	-	TRBV12-3/TRBV12-4
CASWAALNQPQHF	TGTGCCAGCTGGGCCGCACTCAATCAGCCCCAGCATTTT	TRBJ1-5	-	-	TRBV2
CASSLLASGAYSYNEQFF	TGCGCCAGCAGCCTACTGGCTAGCGGGGCGTATTCCTACAATGAGCAGTTCTTC	TRBJ2-1	few	TRBD2	TRBV4-1
CASSSSPLAGGDQPQHF	TGTGCCAGCAGTTCCTCCCCATTGGCAGGGGGCGATCAGCCCCAGCATTTT	TRBJ1-5	-	TRBD1	TRBV12-3/TRBV12-4
CASSQLNRLPAEAFF	TGTGCCAGCAGCCAACTCAACAGGCTGCCGGCTGAAGCTTTCTTT	TRBJ1-1	-	-	TRBV14
CASSLAFRDGNTEAFF	TGTGCCAGCAGCTTAGCGTTCCGGGACGGTAACACTGAAGCTTTCTTT	TRBJ1-1	few	-	TRBV7-9
CASSSPKGRGTDTQYF	TGTGCCAGCAGCTCCCCGAAGGGTCGGGGCACAGATACGCAGTATTTT	TRBJ2-3	few	-	TRBV7-9
CASNQRQGALGANVLTF	TGTGCCAGCAACCAGCGACAGGGGGCGCTTGGGGCCAACGTCCTGACTTTC	TRBJ2-6	once	TRBD1	TRBV28
CASSLSVQATDTQYF	TGTGCCAGCAGTTTATCGGTTCAGGCCACAGATACGCAGTATTTT	TRBJ2-3	few	-	TRBV27
CASSLFSPNTEAFF	TGTGCCAGCAGTTTATTTAGCCCGAACACTGAAGCTTTCTTT	TRBJ1-1	many	-	TRBV28
CASSQGYRVANTEAFF	TGCGCCAGCAGCCAAGGTTACAGGGTTGCGAACACTGAAGCTTTCTTT	TRBJ1-1	-	-	TRBV4-3
CASKLRREEAFF	TGTGCCAGCAAACTCCGCAGGGAGGAAGCTTTCTTT	TRBJ1-1	-	-	TRBV2